A selection of T cell receptor beta chains follows, all from one sample in a study of cytomegalovirus exposure and HLA in healthy donors. Only in-frame clones appear in the TCRdb table, and some are missing; sequencing was by immunoSEQ multiplex PCR. The data contain about 120,000 clones, approximately 80% of them singletons. The sample taken for sequencing was PBMCs. These receptors were obtained from a woman aged 40 to 50 in good health and CMV-seropositive. CDR3s include the opening cysteine and the closing phenylalanine or tryptophan. Each record gives: V gene, D gene, J gene, clone size, CDR3 DNA, CDR3 protein. A D gene is named only where the DNA matches it firmly. A clone size is listed for some rows: how often the clone was seen (once, few, many), or a class if it is expanded.

TRBV7-3	TRBD1	TRBJ1-4	NA	TGTGCCAGCAGCGCGAGACAGGGGGAGAGTAATGAAAAACTGTTTTTT	CASSARQGESNEKLFF
TRBV6-5	TRBD2	TRBJ2-7	NA	TGTGCCAGCAGTTACGGCGGCGGGGGTACCTACGAGCAGTACTTC	CASSYGGGGTYEQYF
TRBV5-6	TRBD1	TRBJ1-6	NA	TGTGCCAGCCACCATCGGACAGGGGTAAAGTCACCCCTCCACTTT	CASHHRTGVKSPLHF
TRBV6-6	TRBD1	TRBJ2-7	NA	TGTGCCAGCAGTCTTGGGACAGGGTTGGCCGAGCAGTACTTC	CASSLGTGLAEQYF
TRBV6-6	TRBD1	TRBJ1-3	NA	TGTGCCAGCAGTTCTCCAGGGGGCGGAAACACCATATATTTT	CASSSPGGGNTIYF
TRBV5-4	NA	TRBJ2-7	NA	TGTGCCAGCGGATTTGATGAGGGGCAGTACTTC	CASGFDEGQYF
TRBV25-1	NA	TRBJ1-3	NA	TGTGCCAGCAGTGAATATGAGGCCATATATTTT	CASSEYEAIYF
TRBV5-1	TRBD2	TRBJ2-3	once	TGCGCCAGCAGCCCTAGCGGGGGGGCGCGCACAGATACGCAGTATTTT	CASSPSGGARTDTQYF
TRBV19	TRBD2	TRBJ2-5	few	TGTGCCAGTAGATACTCCGCGGGGGGGACCCAGTACTTC	CASRYSAGGTQYF
TRBV6-1	TRBD2	TRBJ2-1	NA	TGTGCCAGCAGTGCCAGCGGGGGATACAATGAGCAGTTCTTC	CASSASGGYNEQFF
TRBV14	TRBD2	TRBJ2-5	NA	TGTGCCAGCAGGCCTAGCGGTGGGGAGACCCAGTACTTC	CASRPSGGETQYF
TRBV5-1	NA	TRBJ2-3	NA	TGCGCCAGCAGCTTGCTAGGACACGCAGATACGCAGTATTTT	CASSLLGHADTQYF
TRBV5-6	NA	TRBJ1-2	NA	TGTGCCAGCAGCCCAACAGGTGCCAGCCTCCAAATCTATGGCTACACCTTC	CASSPTGASLQIYGYTF
TRBV4-3	NA	TRBJ1-4	once	TGCGCCAGCAGCCAGAACACCCTTAATGAAAAACTGTTTTTT	CASSQNTLNEKLFF
TRBV25-1	NA	TRBJ2-2	NA	TGTGCCAGCAGTGAAGGTAGCGCCAGGTCCAACACCGGGGAGCTGTTTTTT	CASSEGSARSNTGELFF
TRBV9	NA	TRBJ2-7	NA	TGTGCCAGCAGCGTAGAACCCAGGGGCGTCGGGGAGCAGTACTTC	CASSVEPRGVGEQYF
TRBV27	TRBD2	TRBJ2-5	NA	TGTGCCAGCAGCCCGAGGCGGACTAGCGGGTACTCCATCCAAGAGACCCAGTACTTC	CASSPRRTSGYSIQETQYF
TRBV1	NA	TRBJ1-5	NA	TGCACCAGCAGCCACCCCACATGTCGGGTAAGCAATCAGCCCCAGCATTTT	CTSSHPTCRVSNQPQHF
TRBV5-1	NA	TRBJ2-6	NA	TGCGCCAGCAGCTTGGGACTCCCCTCTGGGGCCAACGTCCTGACTTTC	CASSLGLPSGANVLTF
TRBV19	NA	TRBJ1-5	NA	TGTGCCAGTAGTGGGGCAGACGCTAGCAATCAGCCCCAGCATTTT	CASSGADASNQPQHF
TRBV25-1	NA	TRBJ2-5	NA	TGTGCCAGCAGTGAGATGGCAGGGGTAGAGACCCAGTACTTC	CASSEMAGVETQYF
TRBV18	NA	TRBJ2-5	NA	TGTGCCAGCTCACCCTACCAAGAGACCCAGTACTTC	CASSPYQETQYF
TRBV5-5	TRBD2	TRBJ2-2	NA	TGTGCCAGCAGCTTTGTTCTCCCTAGCGGAAACACCGGGGAGCTGTTTTTT	CASSFVLPSGNTGELFF
TRBV7-2	TRBD2	TRBJ2-1	once	TGTGCCAGCAGCTCTAGCGGCAATGAGCAGTTCTTC	CASSSSGNEQFF
TRBV5-6	NA	TRBJ2-7	NA	TGTGCCAGCAGCTTGGAGGTTCAGGGCATCTCCTACGAGCAGTACTTC	CASSLEVQGISYEQYF
TRBV7-9	TRBD1	TRBJ2-1	few	TGTGCCAGCAGCTTTGGGACAGGCGGTAATGAGCAGTTCTTC	CASSFGTGGNEQFF
TRBV5-1	TRBD1	TRBJ1-3	NA	TGCGCCAGCAGCTACGGGACAGATGGAAACACCATATATTTT	CASSYGTDGNTIYF
TRBV11-3	NA	TRBJ2-2	once	TGTGCCAGCAGCACAAGGACAGATCTCACCGGGGAGCTGTTTTTT	CASSTRTDLTGELFF
TRBV27	NA	TRBJ1-2	NA	TGTGCCAGCAGTCTACAGGTGGGCTATGGCTACACCTTC	CASSLQVGYGYTF
TRBV5-4	TRBD1	TRBJ2-6	few	TGTGCCAGCAGCTTGGAAGGACAGGGGGCGTTGGGGGCCAACGTCCTGACTTTC	CASSLEGQGALGANVLTF
TRBV15	NA	TRBJ2-3	NA	TGTGCCACCAGCAGAGATTCTGATACGCAGTATTTT	CATSRDSDTQYF
TRBV5-4	NA	TRBJ2-7	NA	TGTGCCAGCAGCTTGCGGCAGGGAAGGGGCTACGAGCAGTACTTC	CASSLRQGRGYEQYF
TRBV30	NA	TRBJ2-3	NA	TGTGCCTGGAGTGTACATTCTGGGGCGGGGGCTTTT	CAWSVHSGAGAF
TRBV9	TRBD2	TRBJ2-3	once	TGTGCCAGCAGCGTGGGGACTAGTGCCCTCACAGATACGCAGTATTTT	CASSVGTSALTDTQYF
TRBV9	TRBD1	TRBJ1-2	NA	TGTGCCAGCAGCTTTCGGCCGGGACAGGGGTATGGCTACACCTTC	CASSFRPGQGYGYTF
TRBV2	NA	TRBJ1-5	NA	TGTGCCAGCAGGAGCGACGGTAGCAATCAGCCCCAGCATTTT	CASRSDGSNQPQHF
TRBV19	TRBD1	TRBJ1-1	NA	TGTGCCAGTAGTTTGCTGCCGACAGGGGGGACTGAAGCTTTCTTT	CASSLLPTGGTEAFF
TRBV7-9	NA	TRBJ2-5	NA	TGTGCCAGCAGCGGCAAGGGGGGGACTTTCGAAGAGACCCAGTACTTC	CASSGKGGTFEETQYF
TRBV10-2	NA	TRBJ1-1	once	TGCGCCAGCAGAGGTTTGGGCAGGGAGGAGCCGAACACTGAAGCTTTCTTT	CASRGLGREEPNTEAFF
TRBV9	NA	TRBJ2-6	NA	TGTGCCAGCAGCGTAGTTCCGGTTTACTCTGGGGCCAACGTCCTGACTTTC	CASSVVPVYSGANVLTF